Listed here are 8 T cell receptor beta chains from one sample, sequenced in a study of blood T cells in healthy people across ages. Combining a sample-barcoded 5' primer with a J-beta primer mix, a second PCR ran for about 6 to 12 cycles. Each CDR3 protein gets one entry after TCRdb re-called the 5' RACE reads with MiXCR. The sample has about 580,000 distinct CDR3 sequences; more than 45% are singletons. Sequences were obtained from blood. These receptors originate from a man older than 75 in good health.

The rearrangement joins TRBV6-2 or TRBV6-3 to TRBJ2-6; D gene uncertain. CDR3 length: 14 amino acids. Trimming cost V 5 bases and J 0 bases, with 5 bases left between them. CDR1 and CDR2 from the germline V gene are MNHEY and SVGEGT. The CDR3 bases are TGTGCCAGCAGTCGCCCCTCTGGGGCCAACGTCCTGACTTTC. Its protein is CASSRPSGANVLTF.

The V call is TRBV5-5, the J call TRBJ2-7, with unresolved D. CDR1 is SGHKS, CDR2 YYEKEE, per germline (reference sequence). The CDR3 runs to 14 residues. V was clipped by 2 bases and J by 1 base, with 10 bases between them. The CDR3 nucleotides read TGTGCCAGCAGCTTCGTAGGCCCGTCCTACGAGCAGTACTTC. Its protein product is CASSFVGPSYEQYF.

The count of this clonotype is one. This chain links TRBV11-2 with TRBJ2-1, with a tentative D call TRBD2 (6 bases). V lost 1 base and J 7 bases, leaving 8 bases between the germline ends. Germline CDR1 reads SGHAT; CDR2 reads FQNNGV. CDR3 length: 13 residues. The CDR3 loop is CASSLGTMNEQFF. The DNA for the CDR3 is TGTGCCAGCAGCTTAGGGACTATGAATGAGCAGTTCTTC.

The chain links TRBV6-6 to TRBJ2-5; maybe TRBD2 (5 bases). The last part of the DNA fits TRBJ2-7 better; the J call may be wrong. The V gene's germline CDR1 is MNHNY and CDR2 SVGAGI (reference sequence). The CDR3 runs to 14 residues. The CDR3 DNA sequence: TGTGCCAGCAGTGGCTCAGAGGGAAGCTACGAGCAGTACTTC. Its translation is CASSGSEGSYEQYF.

The chain is built from TRBV7-2 and TRBJ2-6; perhaps TRBD1 as D (6 bases). CDR3 length: 15 residues. CDR1 SGHTA and CDR2 FQGNSA come from the germline V gene. V lost 2 bases and J 3 bases, leaving 8 bases between the germline ends. The CDR3 loop is CASSLLQGGANVLTF. CDR3 bases: TGTGCCAGCAGCTTACTACAGGGTGGGGCCAACGTCCTGACTTTC.

As regards this clonotype: This may come from a read error, since a much larger clone is one base off. The chain has TRBV7-9 and TRBJ2-1; 13 bases match TRBD2. The trim removed 5 bases at V and 9 bases at J, leaving 16 bases unmatched. The CDR3 is 18 residues long. The germline gives CDR1 SEHNR, CDR2 FQNEAQ (reference sequence). As DNA, the CDR3 is TGTGCCAGCAGCCCGAGAGCGACTAGCGGGAGGTCCTGGGGTGAGCAGTTCTTC. This gives the protein CASSPRATSGRSWGEQFF.

The chain joins TRBV6-2 or TRBV6-3 to TRBJ1-5; TRBD1 matches 7 bases. The germline CDR1 and CDR2 sequences are MNHEY and SVGEGT. The CDR3 runs 14 residues. V shed 6 bases and J 0 bases; nucleotides not matched to a gene: 2. DNA of the CDR3: TGTGCCAGCAGCGACAGGGATAGCAATCAGCCCCAGCATTTT. Its protein product is CASSDRDSNQPQHF.

This clonotype turned up a few times. This chain uses TRBV28 with TRBJ2-6; no reliable D call. This CDR3 contains 15 residues. The V gene's germline CDR1 is MDHEN and CDR2 SYDVKM. V was trimmed by 8 bases and J by 0 bases, leaving 11 bases between them. The CDR3 sequence is CASQDAGSGANVLTF. The DNA of the CDR3 is TGTGCCAGCCAGGACGCCGGCTCTGGGGCCAACGTCCTGACTTTC. The complete variable domain, with remaining parts taken from reference TRBV28 and TRBJ2-6, reads DVKVTQSSRYLVKRTGEKVFLECVQDMDHENMFWYRQDPGLGLRLIYFSYDVKMKEKGDIPEGYSVSREKKERFSLILESASTNQTSMYLCASQDAGSGANVLTFGAGSRLTVL.